The subject of this entry is one T cell receptor beta chain. The target of this receptor is not known. No base quality values were provided; no much bigger clone lies one nucleotide off. The immunoSEQ Assay, a bias-controlled multiplex PCR, was used to amplify TCRbeta CDR3 regions from genomic DNA. The paper's data handling went like this. Within the assay, amplification of reference gene primers was used to estimate how many nucleated cells each sample contained. Sequence reads were collapsed and filtered to measure the absolute abundance of every unique TCRbeta CDR3 rearrangement. For each sample, productive Simpson clonality was calculated by taking the square root of Simpson's diversity index across productive rearrangements. As stored in TCRdb, this immuneACCESS dataset retains in-frame rearrangements with V and J assigned. A fraction of the clones does not appear; measured against another copy, unresolved V genes explain less than half of the discrepancy, and the remainder lacks a known reason. V, J and clone size reflect that table, while D and trimming were determined from the DNA. Recorded for this sample are about 280,000 clones; 88% of them occurred a single time. Jointly, the top ten make up about 11% of the sample.

One collaborating source in Seattle enrolled patients during active infection and followed them longitudinally through the course of disease. Collaborating institutions collected whole blood in K2EDTA tubes following their own protocols. For TCRbeta analysis, collaborators shipped samples in one of three forms: frozen whole blood, isolated PBMCs, or DNA extracted from either of those sample types. From cysteine to phenylalanine, the CDR3 is 14 amino acids long. CDR3 DNA only is kept here, 42 bases in frame from base 1. The germline V gene (reference sequence) provides CDR1 LNHDA and CDR2 SQIVND. The germline ends are 16 bases apart after V is trimmed by 9 bases and J by 3 bases. This specimen belongs to a study of blood T cell repertoires in COVID-19 (TCRdb year 2020). Some background on the complete study: The collaborator samples originated in the United States, Italy and Spain and spanned the acute and convalescent phases of COVID-19. Where available, HLA class I and class II types were obtained from metadata supplied by the sample provider rather than from assay-based typing. The dataset comprised deeply sampled blood TCRbeta repertoires from subjects exposed to, actively infected with, or recovered from COVID-19. The samples were drawn from the first 160 participants of the ongoing ImmuneRACE study and from roughly 1,300 subjects provided by 6 global collaborators. The sample metadata nearly always contained a de-identified subject ID, COVID-19 status, age in years and sex. The repertoires were released in a freely available public database meant as a resource for research on the immune response to SARS-CoV-2. The prospective study material was composed of cDNA or gDNA derived from T cells, B-cell-depleted T cells, or PBMCs.

General study outcomes and caveats: The quantity of clinical and demographic metadata differed by source and by participant and was supplied without curation.

The TCR originated in a woman aged 25 to 39 with COVID-19, enrolled during active disease. The sequenced material came from peripheral blood. The chain joins TRBV19 to TRBJ2-3; TRBD1 could be the D gene, as 5 bases match. The encoded CDR3 is CASSLRGTTDTQYF. The DNA sequence is as follows: TGTGCCAGCTCCCTAAGGGGAACGACAGATACGCAGTATTTT.